This T cell receptor (beta chain) was sequenced in a study of T-cell reconstitution after alpha-beta-depleted transplantation in children. Overall study findings and caveats: Recipient T cells and thymic progenitors that survived were the source of the high TCRbeta diversity seen at day 60 in some patients. When one year had passed after transplant, most T-cell counts and diversity came from newly produced T cells. There were reportedly several hundred expanded graft clones from which alpha-beta T cells came about two months after transplant.

The CDR3 is 17 amino acids. V trimming: 5 bases; J trimming: 1 base; junction bases outside the gene matches: 14. CDR1 and CDR2 (germline): GTSNPN, SVGIG (reference sequence). Preparation of the TCRbeta library involved a method that used unique molecular identifiers. Using its own MiXCR run on the PCR reads, TCRdb lists one record per CDR3 protein. Of fewer than 550,000 distinct CDR3 sequences in the sample, about 10% were seen once. This clonotype was observed a few times. Its antigen is unknown. The sequencing here drew on PBMCs, taken before TCRalphabeta/CD19-depleted stem cell transplant. The gene calls are TRBV30 and TRBJ2-1; TRBD1 aligns across 7 bases. This TCR came from a child between 2 and 9 years old with inherited bone marrow failure, due to receive a stem cell transplant. CDR3 DNA sequence: TGTGCCTGGGACACCAATCACTGGGACAGATCCTACAATGAGCAGTTCTTC. Translating gives CAWDTNHWDRSYNEQFF. Combining the CDR3 with reference TRBV30 and TRBJ2-1 gives the whole variable domain SQTIHQWPATLVQPVGSPLSLECTVEGTSNPNLYWYRQAAGRGLQLLFYSVGIGQISSEVPQNLSASRPQDRQFILSSKKLLLSDSGFYLCAWDTNHWDRSYNEQFFGPGTRLTVL.